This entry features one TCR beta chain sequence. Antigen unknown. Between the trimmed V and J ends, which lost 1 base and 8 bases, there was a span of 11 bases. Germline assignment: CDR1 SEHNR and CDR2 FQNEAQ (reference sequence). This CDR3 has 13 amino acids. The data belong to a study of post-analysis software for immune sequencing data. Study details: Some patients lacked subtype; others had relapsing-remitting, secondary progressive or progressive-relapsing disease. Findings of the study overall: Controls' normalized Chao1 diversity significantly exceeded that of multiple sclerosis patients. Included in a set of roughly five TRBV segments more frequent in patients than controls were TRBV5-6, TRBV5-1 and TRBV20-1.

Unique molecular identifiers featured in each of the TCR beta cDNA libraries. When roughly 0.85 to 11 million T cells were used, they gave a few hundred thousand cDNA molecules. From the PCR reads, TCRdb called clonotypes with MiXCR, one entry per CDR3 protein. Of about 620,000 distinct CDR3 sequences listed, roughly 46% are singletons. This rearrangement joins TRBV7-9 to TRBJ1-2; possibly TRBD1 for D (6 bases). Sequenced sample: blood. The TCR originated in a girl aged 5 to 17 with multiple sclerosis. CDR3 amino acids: CASSLEYRDGYTF. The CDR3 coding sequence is TGTGCCAGCAGCTTAGAGTACAGGGACGGCTACACCTTC.